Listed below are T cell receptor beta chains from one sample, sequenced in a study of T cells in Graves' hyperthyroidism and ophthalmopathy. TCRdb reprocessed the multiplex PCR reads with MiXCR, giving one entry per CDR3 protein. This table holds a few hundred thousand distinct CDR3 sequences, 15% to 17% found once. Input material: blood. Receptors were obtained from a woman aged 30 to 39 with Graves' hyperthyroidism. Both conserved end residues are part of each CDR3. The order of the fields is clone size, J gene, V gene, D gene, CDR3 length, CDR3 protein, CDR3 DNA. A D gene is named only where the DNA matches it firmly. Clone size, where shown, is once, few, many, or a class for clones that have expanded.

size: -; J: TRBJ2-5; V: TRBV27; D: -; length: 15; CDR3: CASTVSGSSKETQYF; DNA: TGTGCCAGCACGGTTAGCGGATCTTCGAAAGAGACCCAGTACTTC
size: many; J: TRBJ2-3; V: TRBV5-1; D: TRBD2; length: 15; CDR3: CASRTGLAGPDTQYF; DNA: TGCGCCAGCAGAACGGGACTAGCGGGACCAGATACGCAGTATTTT
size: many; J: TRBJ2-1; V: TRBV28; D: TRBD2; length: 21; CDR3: CASSSTGLAGGLWAPYNEQFF; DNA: TGTGCCAGCAGTTCAACCGGACTAGCGGGAGGGCTTTGGGCCCCCTACAATGAGCAGTTCTTC
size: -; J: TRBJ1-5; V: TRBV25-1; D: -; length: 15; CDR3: CASSVGSGNNQPQHF; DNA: TGTGCCAGCAGTGTAGGGTCAGGGAACAATCAGCCCCAGCATTTT
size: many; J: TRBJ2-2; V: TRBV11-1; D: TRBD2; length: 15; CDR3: CASRARGYDTGELFF; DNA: TGTGCCAGCAGGGCGCGGGGGTATGACACCGGGGAGCTGTTTTTT
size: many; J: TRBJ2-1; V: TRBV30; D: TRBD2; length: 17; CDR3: CAWSARLAGGQYNEQFF; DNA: TGTGCCTGGAGTGCGCGACTAGCGGGAGGACAGTACAATGAGCAGTTCTTC
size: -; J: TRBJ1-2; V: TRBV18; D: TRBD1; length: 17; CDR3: CASSPFGRDRTNHGYTF; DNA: TGTGCCAGCTCACCGTTTGGCCGGGACAGGACTAACCATGGCTACACCTTC
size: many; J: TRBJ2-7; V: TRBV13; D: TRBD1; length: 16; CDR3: CASSPRNRDRGYEQYF; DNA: TGTGCCAGCAGCCCTCGAAACCGGGACAGGGGGTACGAGCAGTACTTC
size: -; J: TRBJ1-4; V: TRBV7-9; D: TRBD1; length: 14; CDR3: CASSAGTGAEKLFF; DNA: TGTGCCAGCAGCGCAGGGACAGGGGCTGAAAAACTGTTTTTT
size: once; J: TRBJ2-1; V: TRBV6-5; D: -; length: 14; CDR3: CASSTGVTYNGQFF; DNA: TGTGCCAGCAGTACGGGAGTGACTTACAATGGGCAGTTCTTC
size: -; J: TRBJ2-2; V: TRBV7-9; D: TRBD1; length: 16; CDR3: CASSSGGQGLLWELFF; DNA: TGTGCCAGCAGCTCGGGAGGACAGGGGCTTCTTTGGGAGCTGTTTTTT
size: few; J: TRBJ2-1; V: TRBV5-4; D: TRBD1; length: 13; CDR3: CASSVTGAVGQFF; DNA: TGTGCCAGCAGCGTGACAGGGGCTGTCGGGCAGTTCTTC
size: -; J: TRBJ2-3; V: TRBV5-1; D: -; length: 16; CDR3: CASSLALATSTDTQYF; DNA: TGCGCCAGCAGCTTGGCTCTGGCGACTAGCACAGATACGCAGTATTTT
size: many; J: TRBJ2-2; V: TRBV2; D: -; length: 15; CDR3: CASSEGGRGTGELFF; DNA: TGTGCCAGCAGTGAAGGAGGGCGTGGGACCGGGGAGCTGTTTTTT
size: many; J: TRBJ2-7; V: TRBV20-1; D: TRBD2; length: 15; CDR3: CSARDWTSGSYEQYF; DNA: TGCAGTGCTAGAGATTGGACTAGCGGGTCCTACGAGCAGTACTTC
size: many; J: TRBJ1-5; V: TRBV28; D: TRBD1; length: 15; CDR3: CATRQGGGSNQPQHF; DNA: TGTGCCACTCGACAGGGCGGGGGTTCCAATCAGCCCCAGCATTTT
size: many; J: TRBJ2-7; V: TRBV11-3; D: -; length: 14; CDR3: CASSPGGTSREQYF; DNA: TGTGCCAGCAGCCCCGGCGGGACCAGCCGAGAGCAGTACTTC
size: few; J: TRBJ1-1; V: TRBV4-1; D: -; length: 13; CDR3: CASSRLGQIEAFF; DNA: TGCGCCAGCAGCCGCCTCGGACAGATTGAAGCTTTCTTT
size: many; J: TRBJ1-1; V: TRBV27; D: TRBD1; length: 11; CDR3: CASNWTGGTFF; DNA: TGTGCCAGCAATTGGACAGGGGGAACTTTCTTT
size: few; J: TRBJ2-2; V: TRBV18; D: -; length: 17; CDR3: CASSPLWPGTPTGELFF; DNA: TGTGCCAGCTCACCACTGTGGCCGGGGACGCCGACCGGGGAGCTGTTTTTT
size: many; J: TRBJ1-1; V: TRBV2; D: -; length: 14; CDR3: CASAEEFMNTEAFF; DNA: TGTGCCAGCGCGGAGGAGTTCATGAACACTGAAGCTTTCTTT
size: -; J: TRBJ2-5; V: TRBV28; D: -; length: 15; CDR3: CASSTRGAFQETQYF; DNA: TGTGCCAGCAGCACCCGGGGCGCCTTCCAAGAGACCCAGTACTTC
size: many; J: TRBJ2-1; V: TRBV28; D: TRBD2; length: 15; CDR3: CASRASGRTNNEQFF; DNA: TGTGCCAGCAGGGCCAGCGGGAGGACGAACAATGAGCAGTTCTTC
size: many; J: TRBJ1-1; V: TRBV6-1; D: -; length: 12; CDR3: CASTRGATEAFF; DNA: TGTGCCAGCACCCGAGGGGCCACTGAAGCTTTCTTT
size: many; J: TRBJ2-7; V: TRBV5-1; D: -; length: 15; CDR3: CASSLAGSGAYEQYF; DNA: TGCGCCAGCAGCTTGGCCGGTAGCGGAGCCTACGAGCAGTACTTC
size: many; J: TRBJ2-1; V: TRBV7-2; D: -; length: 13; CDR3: CASSFRQTNEQFF; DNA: TGTGCCAGCAGCTTTAGACAGACCAATGAGCAGTTCTTC
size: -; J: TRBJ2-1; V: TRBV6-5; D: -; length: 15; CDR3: CASSLRGLDANEQFF; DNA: TGTGCCAGCAGTTTGAGGGGACTCGACGCGAATGAGCAGTTCTTC
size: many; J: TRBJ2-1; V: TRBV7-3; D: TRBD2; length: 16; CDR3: CASSRDAGGRYNEQFF; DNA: TGTGCCAGCAGCCGGGACGCGGGAGGCCGGTACAATGAGCAGTTCTTC
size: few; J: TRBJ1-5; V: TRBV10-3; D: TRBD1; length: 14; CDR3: CAISAGGGNQPQHF; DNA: TGTGCCATCAGTGCAGGGGGAGGCAATCAGCCCCAGCATTTT
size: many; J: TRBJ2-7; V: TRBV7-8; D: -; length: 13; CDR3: CASSLDWRGEQYF; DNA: TGTGCCAGCAGCTTAGACTGGCGGGGTGAGCAGTACTTC
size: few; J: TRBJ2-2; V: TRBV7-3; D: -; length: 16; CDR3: CASSSRGGPNTGELFF; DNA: TGTGCCAGCAGCTCCCGAGGTGGACCGAACACCGGGGAGCTGTTTTTT
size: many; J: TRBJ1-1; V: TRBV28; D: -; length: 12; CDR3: CASSNPQRGAFF; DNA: TGTGCCAGCAGTAACCCTCAGCGGGGAGCTTTCTTT